This note documents a single TCR beta chain sequence. Its target is not known. This entry comes from a study of T cells in Graves' hyperthyroidism and ophthalmopathy. What was amplified from RNA transcripts were TCR beta CDR3 regions. TCR CDR3 regions were first amplified by RT-PCR with HTBI primers. TCRdb re-analysed the multiplex PCR reads in MiXCR, keeping a single row per CDR3 protein. The sample shows over 400,000 distinct CDR3 sequences, 22% of them seen only once. Study outcomes and limitations: Appearing also in blood were most of the thyroid clonotypes expanded above 0.001. A model of 13 V-J features distinguished ophthalmopathy from stable hyperthyroidism.

Material: blood. The sequence came from a woman in her seventies with Graves' ophthalmopathy.

CDR3 amino acids: CSARGLGRGSYEQYF. The CDR3 DNA reads as TGCAGTGCTAGAGGTTTGGGCAGGGGCTCCTACGAGCAGTACTTC. V is TRBV20-1 and J is TRBJ2-7, with D possibly TRBD1 on 6 matching bases. The CDR3 has 15 residues. Trimming took 1 base from V and 0 from J, leaving 13 bases between them. Germline CDR1 reads DFQATT; CDR2 reads SNEGSKA (reference sequence).